These T cell receptor beta chains were read from a single sample in a study of vaccination and CD4 T cells after COVID-19. TCRdb reprocessed the PCR reads with MiXCR, giving one entry per CDR3 protein. Of approximately 9,700 distinct CDR3 sequences detected, under 40% appear once; the ten largest clones hold 6.5% to 9%. No cognate antigen is known for these TCRs. Sequencing was carried out using CD4+ T cells from blood, cultured in vitro. These receptors originate from a human donor in good health. CDR3s include the opening cysteine and the closing phenylalanine or tryptophan. Each record gives: D gene, clone size, V gene, CDR3 length, J gene, CDR3 protein, CDR3 DNA. The D gene is left open where the match is weak. Clone size appears in some rows only: once, few, many, or a class for an expanded clone.

-	few	TRBV24-1	13	TRBJ1-2	CATSDRRDYGYTF	TGTGCCACCAGTGACCGCAGGGACTATGGCTACACCTTC
-	few	TRBV7-9	16	TRBJ2-7	CASSLAWRDTPYEQYF	TGTGCCAGCAGCTTAGCTTGGCGGGACACACCCTACGAGCAGTACTTC
TRBD1	-	TRBV7-9	13	TRBJ1-1	CASSQGTDREAFF	TGTGCCAGCAGCCAGGGGACAGACAGAGAAGCTTTCTTT
-	few	TRBV27	15	TRBJ2-7	CASSNSGTYNYEQYF	TGTGCCAGCTCAAACTCCGGGACATATAACTACGAGCAGTACTTC
-	few	TRBV7-2	14	TRBJ1-2	CASSFARRPNGYTF	TGTGCCAGCAGCTTCGCGAGGCGTCCTAATGGCTACACCTTC
TRBD1	-	TRBV7-2	19	TRBJ2-7	CASSASTTDRATSSYEQYF	TGTGCCAGCAGCGCATCCACTACCGACAGGGCTACCTCCTCCTACGAGCAGTACTTC
TRBD1	once	TRBV5-1	13	TRBJ1-3	CASSPGTGHTIYF	TGCGCCAGCAGCCCAGGGACAGGGCACACCATATATTTT
-	-	TRBV19	14	TRBJ2-7	CASSIVTDSYEQYF	TGTGCCAGTAGTATAGTTACAGACTCCTACGAGCAGTACTTC
-	few	TRBV20-1	16	TRBJ2-7	CSARDQGGRPSYEQYF	TGCAGTGCTAGAGATCAAGGTGGGCGGCCTTCCTACGAGCAGTACTTC
-	-	TRBV11-2	14	TRBJ2-7	CASSLVGRRYEQYF	TGTGCCAGCAGCTTAGTTGGCAGACGGTACGAGCAGTACTTC
-	-	TRBV6-4	13	TRBJ2-2	CASSETNTGELFF	TGTGCCAGCAGTGAGACTAACACCGGGGAGCTGTTTTTT
-	few	TRBV19	15	TRBJ2-7	CASSIDSQVSYEQYF	TGTGCCAGTAGTATAGACTCACAGGTCTCCTACGAGCAGTACTTC
-	few	TRBV11-3	15	TRBJ2-5	CASSFRAGSQETQYF	TGTGCCAGCAGCTTCCGGGCAGGGTCTCAAGAGACCCAGTACTTC
-	-	TRBV6-2/TRBV6-3	15	TRBJ2-7	CASSSLGTSSYEQYF	TGTGCCAGCAGCTCCCTCGGGACTTCCTCCTACGAGCAGTACTTC
-	-	TRBV7-2	15	TRBJ2-1	CASSSDSTSYNEQFF	TGTGCCAGCAGCTCGGACTCAACTAGCTACAATGAGCAGTTCTTC
-	few	TRBV20-1	14	TRBJ2-7	CSADKDTSDDEQYF	TGCAGTGCTGACAAAGACACGTCCGATGACGAGCAGTACTTC
-	few	TRBV2	13	TRBJ1-5	CASSEVPGTAQHF	TGTGCCAGCAGTGAAGTACCCGGCACAGCCCAGCATTTT
-	medium-sized	TRBV7-7	13	TRBJ1-1	CASSVGQNTEAFF	TGTGCTAGCAGCGTCGGACAGAACACTGAAGCTTTCTTT
-	few	TRBV5-1	15	TRBJ2-5	CASSLAGSHQETQYF	TGCGCCAGCAGCTTGGCGGGATCACACCAAGAGACCCAGTACTTC